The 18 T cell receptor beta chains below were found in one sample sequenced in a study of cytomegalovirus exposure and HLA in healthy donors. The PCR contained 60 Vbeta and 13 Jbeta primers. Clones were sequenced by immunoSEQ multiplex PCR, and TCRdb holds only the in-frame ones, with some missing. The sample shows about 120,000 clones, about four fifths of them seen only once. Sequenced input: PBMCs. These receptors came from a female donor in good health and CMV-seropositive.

In nucleotides, the CDR3 is TGTGCCTCCCCGGCGGAACAAGAGACCCAGTACTTC. This gives the protein CASPAEQETQYF. This chain links TRBV2 with TRBJ2-5; D is unresolved. CDR3 length: 12 residues. The V and J ends lost 11 bases and 2 bases respectively, with 12 bases between them. Germline V gene lookup returns CDR1 SNHLY and CDR2 FYNNEI.

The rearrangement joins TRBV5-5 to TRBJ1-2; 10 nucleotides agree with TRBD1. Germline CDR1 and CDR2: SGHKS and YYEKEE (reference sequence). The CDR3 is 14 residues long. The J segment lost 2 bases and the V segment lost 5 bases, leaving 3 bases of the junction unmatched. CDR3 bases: TGTGCCAGCAGGAGACAGGGGGCGAACTATGGCTACACCTTC. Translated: CASRRQGANYGYTF.

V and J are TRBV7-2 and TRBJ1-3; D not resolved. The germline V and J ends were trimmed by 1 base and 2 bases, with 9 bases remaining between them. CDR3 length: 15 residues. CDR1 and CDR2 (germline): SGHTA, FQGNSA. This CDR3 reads CASSLDGLAGNTIYF. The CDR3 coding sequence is TGTGCCAGCAGCTTAGACGGCCTAGCTGGAAACACCATATATTTT.

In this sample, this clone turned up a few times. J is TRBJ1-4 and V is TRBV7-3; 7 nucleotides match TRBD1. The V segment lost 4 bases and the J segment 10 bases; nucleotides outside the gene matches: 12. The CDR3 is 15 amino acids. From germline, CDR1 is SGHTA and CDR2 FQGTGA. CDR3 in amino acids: CASSSGQPNGGKLFF. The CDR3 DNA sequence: TGTGCCAGCAGCTCGGGACAGCCTAATGGAGGAAAACTGTTTTTT. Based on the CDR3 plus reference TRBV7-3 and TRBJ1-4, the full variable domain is GAGVSQTPSNKVTEKGKYVELRCDPISGHTALYWYRQSLGQGPEFLIYFQGTGAADDSGLPNDRFFAVRPEGSVSTLKIQRTERGDSAVYLCASSSGQPNGGKLFFGSGTQLSVL.

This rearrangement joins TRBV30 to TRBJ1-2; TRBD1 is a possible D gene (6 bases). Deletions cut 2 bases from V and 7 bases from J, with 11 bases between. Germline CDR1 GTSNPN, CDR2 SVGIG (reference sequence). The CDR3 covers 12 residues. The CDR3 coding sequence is TGTGCCTGGAGTTCTACAGGGACTGGCTACACCTTC. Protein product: CAWSSTGTGYTF.

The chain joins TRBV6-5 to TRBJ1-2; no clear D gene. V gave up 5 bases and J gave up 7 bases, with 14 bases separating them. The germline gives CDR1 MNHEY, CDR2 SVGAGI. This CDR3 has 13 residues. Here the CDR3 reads CASSTSYSGGYTF. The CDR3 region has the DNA TGTGCCAGCAGTACATCCTATTCGGGTGGCTACACCTTC.

CDR3 coding DNA: TGTGCCAGCAGTACCTCCGGGGAAGTCTACACCTTC. Translation: CASSTSGEVYTF. V usage is TRBV6-1 and J usage is TRBJ1-2; no clear D. Trimming cost V 5 bases and J 10 bases, with 14 bases left between them. The CDR3 has 12 residues. CDR1 and CDR2 from the germline V gene are MNHNS and SASEGT.

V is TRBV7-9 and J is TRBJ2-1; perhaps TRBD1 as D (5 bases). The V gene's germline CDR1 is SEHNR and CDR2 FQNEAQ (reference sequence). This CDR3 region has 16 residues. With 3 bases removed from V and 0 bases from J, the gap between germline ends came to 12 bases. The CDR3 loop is CASSLRQSSSYNEQFF. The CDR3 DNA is TGTGCCAGCAGCTTGCGACAGTCGAGCTCCTACAATGAGCAGTTCTTC.

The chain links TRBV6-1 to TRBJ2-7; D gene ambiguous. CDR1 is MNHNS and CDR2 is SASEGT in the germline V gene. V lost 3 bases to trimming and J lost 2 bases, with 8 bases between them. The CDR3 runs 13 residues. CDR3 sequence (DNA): TGTGCCAGCAGTGATCCCCTTCCCTACGAGCAGTACTTC. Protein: CASSDPLPYEQYF.

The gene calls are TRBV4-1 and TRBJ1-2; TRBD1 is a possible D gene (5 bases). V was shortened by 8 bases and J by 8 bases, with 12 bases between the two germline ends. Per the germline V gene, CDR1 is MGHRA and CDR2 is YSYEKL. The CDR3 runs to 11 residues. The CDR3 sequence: CASGRGDGYTF. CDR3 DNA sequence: TGCGCCAGCGGGAGGGGCGACGGCTACACCTTC.

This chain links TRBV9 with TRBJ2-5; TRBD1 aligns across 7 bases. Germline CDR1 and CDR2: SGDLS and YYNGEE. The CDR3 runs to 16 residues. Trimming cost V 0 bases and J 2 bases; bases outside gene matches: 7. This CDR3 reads CASSVGVGQNQETQYF. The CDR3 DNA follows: TGTGCCAGCAGCGTAGGGGTGGGACAGAATCAAGAGACCCAGTACTTC.

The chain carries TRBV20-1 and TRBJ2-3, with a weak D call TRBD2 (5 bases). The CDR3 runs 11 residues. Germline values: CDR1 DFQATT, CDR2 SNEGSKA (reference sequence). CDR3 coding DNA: TGCAGCGGGGTTTTCACAGATACGCAGTATTTT. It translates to CSGVFTDTQYF.

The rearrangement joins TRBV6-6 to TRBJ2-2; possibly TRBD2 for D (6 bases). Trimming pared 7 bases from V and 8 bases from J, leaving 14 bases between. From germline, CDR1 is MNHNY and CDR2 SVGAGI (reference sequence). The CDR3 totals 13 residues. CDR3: CASIVGEAGELFF. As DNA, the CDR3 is TGTGCCAGCATTGTTGGGGAGGCAGGGGAGCTGTTTTTT.

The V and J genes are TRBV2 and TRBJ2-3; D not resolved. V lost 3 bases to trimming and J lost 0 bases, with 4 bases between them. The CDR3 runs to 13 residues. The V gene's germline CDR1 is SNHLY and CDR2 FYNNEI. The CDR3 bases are TGTGCCAGCAGTGAGGGCAGCACAGATACGCAGTATTTT. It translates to CASSEGSTDTQYF.

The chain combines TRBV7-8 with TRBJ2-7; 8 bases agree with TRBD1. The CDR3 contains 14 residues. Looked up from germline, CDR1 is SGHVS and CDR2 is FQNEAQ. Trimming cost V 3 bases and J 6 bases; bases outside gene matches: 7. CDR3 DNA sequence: TGTGCCAGCAGCTTGCGGACAGGGATCGGCGAGCAGTACTTC. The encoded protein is CASSLRTGIGEQYF.

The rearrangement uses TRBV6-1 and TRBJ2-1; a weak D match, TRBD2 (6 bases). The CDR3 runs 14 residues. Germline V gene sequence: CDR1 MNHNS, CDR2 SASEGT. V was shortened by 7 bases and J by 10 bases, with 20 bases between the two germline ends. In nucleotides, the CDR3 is TGTGCCAGCATGGAGGGGACCCAACGAGGGGAGCAGTTCTTC. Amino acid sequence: CASMEGTQRGEQFF.

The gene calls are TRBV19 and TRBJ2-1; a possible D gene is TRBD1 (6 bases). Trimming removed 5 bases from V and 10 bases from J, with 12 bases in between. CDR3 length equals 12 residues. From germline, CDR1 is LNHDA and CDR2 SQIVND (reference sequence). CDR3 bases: TGTGCCAGTAGTCCGCCTGGGACAGAGCAGTTCTTC. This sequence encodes CASSPPGTEQFF.

CDR3 in amino acids: CASSYRRGEKLFF. Here the CDR3 DNA reads TGTGCCAGCAGTTATCGCAGGGGAGAAAAACTGTTTTTT. This rearrangement joins TRBV6-6 to TRBJ1-4, with D possibly matching TRBD1 (6 bases). CDR1 is MNHNY and CDR2 is SVGAGI in the germline V gene (reference sequence). This CDR3 has 13 residues. The germline V and J ends were trimmed by 3 bases and 8 bases, with 10 bases remaining between them.